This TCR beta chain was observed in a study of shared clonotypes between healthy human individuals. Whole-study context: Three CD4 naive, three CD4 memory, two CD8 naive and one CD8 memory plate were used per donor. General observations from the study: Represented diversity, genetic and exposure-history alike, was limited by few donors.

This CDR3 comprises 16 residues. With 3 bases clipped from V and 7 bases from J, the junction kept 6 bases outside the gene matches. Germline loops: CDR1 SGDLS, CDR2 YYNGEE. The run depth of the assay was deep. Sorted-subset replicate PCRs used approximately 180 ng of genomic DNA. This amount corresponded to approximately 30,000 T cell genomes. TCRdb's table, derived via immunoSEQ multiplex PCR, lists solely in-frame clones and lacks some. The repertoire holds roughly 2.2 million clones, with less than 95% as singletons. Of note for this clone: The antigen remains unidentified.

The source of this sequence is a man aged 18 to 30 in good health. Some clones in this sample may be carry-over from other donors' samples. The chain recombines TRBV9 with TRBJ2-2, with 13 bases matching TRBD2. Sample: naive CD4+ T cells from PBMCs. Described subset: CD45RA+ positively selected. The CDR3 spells CASSGGLAGDDGELFF. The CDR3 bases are TGTGCCAGCAGCGGAGGACTAGCGGGAGACGACGGGGAGCTGTTTTTT.